This T cell receptor (beta chain) came from a study of blood T cell repertoires in COVID-19. About the study: The United States, Italy and Spain provided the acute and convalescent COVID-19 samples. From T cells, B-cell-depleted T cells, or PBMCs came the material, which was cDNA or gDNA.

V shed 9 bases, J shed 0 bases, and the junction held 10 bases outside the gene matches. This CDR3 spans 15 amino acids. Germline CDR1 and CDR2: SNHLY and FYNNEI. In the original workflow: Amplified reference gene primers provided the basis for estimating nucleated cell counts. The table came from immunoSEQ multiplex PCR; TCRdb's copy has only in-frame clones and leaves some out. V and J calls and clone size are those listed in that table; D and trimming were worked out from the DNA. The table records approximately 210,000 clones, 70% to 90% of them present only once. The sequence derives from a man between 18 and 35 years old with active or convalescent COVID-19. Sequenced input: peripheral blood. J is TRBJ1-1 and V is TRBV2; 7 nucleotides line up with TRBD1. The CDR3 bases are TGTGCCAGGGTATCGACAGGGCGGATGAACACTGAAGCTTTCTTT. This translates into CARVSTGRMNTEAFF.